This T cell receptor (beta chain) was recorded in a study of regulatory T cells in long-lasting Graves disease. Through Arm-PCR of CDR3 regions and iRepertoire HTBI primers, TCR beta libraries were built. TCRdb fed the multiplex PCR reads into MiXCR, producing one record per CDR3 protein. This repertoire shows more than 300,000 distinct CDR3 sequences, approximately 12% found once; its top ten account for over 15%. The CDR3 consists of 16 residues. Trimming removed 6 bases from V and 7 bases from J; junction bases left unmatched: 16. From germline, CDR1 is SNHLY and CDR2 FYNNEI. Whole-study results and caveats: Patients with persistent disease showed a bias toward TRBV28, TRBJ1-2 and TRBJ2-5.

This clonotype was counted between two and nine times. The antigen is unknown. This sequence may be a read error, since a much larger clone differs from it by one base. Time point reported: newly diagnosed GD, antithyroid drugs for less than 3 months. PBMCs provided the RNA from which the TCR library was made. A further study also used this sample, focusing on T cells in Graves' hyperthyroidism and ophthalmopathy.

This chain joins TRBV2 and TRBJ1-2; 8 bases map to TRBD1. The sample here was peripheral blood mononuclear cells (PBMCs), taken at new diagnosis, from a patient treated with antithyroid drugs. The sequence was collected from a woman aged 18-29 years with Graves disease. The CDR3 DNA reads TGTGCCAGCAGCTCTGAGGTCGGTCAGGGGGCGCTTGGCTACACCTTC. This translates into CASSSEVGQGALGYTF.